These 26 T cell receptor beta chains originate from one sample sequenced in a study of T cell responses to AZD1222 COVID-19 vaccine. The assay was immunoSEQ multiplex PCR, and TCRdb's table has in-frame clones only and misses some. Of 70,000 or so clones listed, more than 70% are singletons. The sequences come from peripheral blood, collected on day 0 of AZD1222 vaccination. Receptors originate from an adult in good health.

The gene calls are TRBV6-5 and TRBJ1-2, with 7 bases fitting TRBD1. The V and J ends lost 6 bases and 4 bases, in that order; junction bases with no gene match: 5. This CDR3 region has 13 residues. Per germline, CDR1 MNHEY and CDR2 SVGAGI. CDR3 sequence: CASSSDRPYGYTF. CDR3 coding DNA: TGTGCCAGCAGCTCGGACAGGCCCTATGGCTACACCTTC.

J is TRBJ2-7 and V is TRBV24-1; 10 bases fit TRBD2. With V trimmed by 7 bases and J by 5 bases, 10 bases remained unmatched. The CDR3 is made up of 15 amino acids. Looked up from germline, CDR1 is KGHDR and CDR2 is SFDVKD. The CDR3 DNA reads as TGTGCCACCAGCTCAACTAGCGGGAAGGTCCACGAGCAGTACTTC. Translation: CATSSTSGKVHEQYF.

About this clone: Other DNA variants within this sample encode the same CDR3. The J gene is TRBJ1-5, the V gene TRBV19; D gene uncertain. There are 13 residues in the CDR3. CDR1 LNHDA and CDR2 SQIVND come from the germline V gene (reference sequence). Trimming stripped 3 bases from V and 0 bases from J, with 3 bases between. CDR3 residues: CASSISSNQPQHF. The CDR3 nucleotides read TGTGCCAGTAGTATTTCTAGCAATCAGCCCCAGCATTTT. The complete variable domain, with remaining parts taken from reference TRBV19 and TRBJ1-5, reads DGGITQSPKYLFRKEGQNVTLSCEQNLNHDAMYWYRQDPGQGLRLIYYSQIVNDFQKGDIAEGYSVSREKKESFPLTVTSAQKNPTAFYLCASSISSNQPQHFGDGTRLSIL.

CDR3 sequence: CASSGGTGGPGDIQYF. The CDR3 DNA is TGTGCCAGCTCAGGGGGGACAGGGGGCCCTGGAGACATTCAGTACTTC. This sequence joins TRBV18 and TRBJ2-4; 12 positions match TRBD1. Per germline, CDR1 KGHSH and CDR2 LQKENI. V gave up 5 bases and J gave up 8 bases; unmatched junction bases: 10. The CDR3 consists of 16 residues.

The gene calls are TRBV21-1 and TRBJ2-3; TRBD2 reflects the table's D call only, with no check against the DNA. TRBV21-1 is noted as a pseudogene. This CDR3 is built from 13 residues. The chain's CDR3 is CASSLLSGVSQYF. The CDR3 DNA follows: TGTGCCAGCAGCCTCCTCTCGGGAGTATCGCAGTATTTT.

The chain uses TRBV7-9 and TRBJ2-1; D is possibly TRBD2 (6 bases). V lost 6 bases to trimming and J lost 0 bases, with 12 bases between them. The CDR3 totals 15 residues. CDR1 and CDR2 (germline): SEHNR, FQNEAQ (reference sequence). CDR3 protein: CASSSSESSYNEQFF. The CDR3 DNA reads TGTGCCAGCAGTTCTAGCGAGAGCTCCTACAATGAGCAGTTCTTC.

This rearrangement joins TRBV4-1 to TRBJ1-1; TRBD1 matches 7 bases. Germline CDR1 and CDR2: MGHRA and YSYEKL. There are 15 residues in the CDR3. V lost 1 base and J lost 5; bases outside the gene matches: 7. CDR3 amino acids: CASSQADRIGTEAFF. In DNA form, the CDR3 reads TGCGCCAGCAGCCAAGCGGACAGGATCGGGACTGAAGCTTTCTTT.

The chain has TRBV3-1 (or the pseudogene TRBV3-2) and TRBJ2-1; TRBD2 agrees at 11 bases. In germline, CDR1 is LGHDT, CDR2 YNNKEL (reference sequence). The CDR3 loop spans 15 amino acids. V lost 4 bases and J lost 7; bases outside the gene matches: 6. The CDR3 loop reads CASSLTSGAINEQFF. CDR3 nucleotide sequence: TGTGCCAGCAGCCTGACTAGCGGGGCTATAAATGAGCAGTTCTTC.

The chain is built from TRBV6-5 and TRBJ1-1, with TRBD1 as a possible D gene (5 bases). V lost 2 bases and J 6 bases, leaving 10 bases between the germline ends. Per germline, CDR1 MNHEY and CDR2 SVGAGI. The length of the CDR3 is 13 residues. The DNA of the CDR3 is TGTGCCAGCAGTTACGGAACAGGCGCTGAAGCTTTCTTT. Translated: CASSYGTGAEAFF.

V usage is TRBV6-6 and J usage is TRBJ1-5; the D gene is possibly TRBD1 (5 bases). Trimming took 0 bases from V and 9 from J, leaving 12 bases between them. Germline V gene lookup returns CDR1 MNHNY and CDR2 SVGAGI (reference sequence). This CDR3 is 14 amino acids long. In DNA form, the CDR3 reads TGTGCCAGCAGTTACTCAAATATGGGGGGGCCCCAGCATTTT. This sequence encodes CASSYSNMGGPQHF.

The chain uses TRBV18 and TRBJ2-2; D is unclear. Deletions cut 3 bases from V and 0 bases from J, with 8 bases between. The CDR3 extends over 15 amino acids. The V gene's germline CDR1 is KGHSH and CDR2 LQKENI. CDR3 sequence reads: CASSPSTTNTGELFF. For the CDR3, the DNA is TGTGCCAGCTCACCGTCCACAACGAACACCGGGGAGCTGTTTTTT.

The chain joins TRBV21-1 to TRBJ1-1. TRBV21-1 is a pseudogene locus. The CDR3 is made up of 12 amino acids. The CDR3 loop reads CASSRGGDWAFF. DNA of the CDR3: TGTGCCAGCAGCAGAGGGGGGGACTGGGCTTTCTTT.

The V and J genes are TRBV28 and TRBJ2-7; 14 nucleotides agree with TRBD2. CDR3 length equals 16 residues. J lost 3 bases, V lost 6 bases, and 7 bases had no gene match. Germline V gives CDR1 MDHEN, CDR2 SYDVKM. In DNA form, the CDR3 reads TGTGCCAGCAGCGGGACTAGCGGGAGTAACTTCTACGAGCAGTACTTC. Amino acids: CASSGTSGSNFYEQYF.

This clone is a singleton in its sample. CDR3 region: CAWSEGLAGATEQFF. In nucleotides, the CDR3 is TGTGCCTGGAGTGAGGGACTAGCGGGAGCTACTGAGCAGTTCTTC. V is TRBV30 and J is TRBJ2-1, with 14 nucleotides matching TRBD2. The CDR3 length is 15 residues. With 1 base clipped from V and 9 bases from J, the junction kept 5 bases outside the gene matches. From germline, CDR1 is GTSNPN and CDR2 SVGIG (reference sequence).

The chain employs TRBV7-3 and TRBJ2-1, with TRBD2 matching over 11 bases. With V trimmed by 2 bases and J by 4 bases, 1 base remained unmatched. From germline, CDR1 is SGHTA and CDR2 FQGTGA. The CDR3 has 15 residues. In DNA, the CDR3 is TGTGCCAGCAGCTTAGCTAGCGGGGGGTACAATGAGCAGTTCTTC. It specifies CASSLASGGYNEQFF.

V is TRBV7-3 and J is TRBJ2-7; D is possibly TRBD2 (5 bases). V shed 1 base and J shed 1 base, with 8 bases lying between them. The V gene's germline CDR1 is SGHTA and CDR2 FQGTGA. The CDR3 length is 14 residues. CDR3: CASSLNGNSYEQYF. Written as DNA, the CDR3 is TGTGCCAGCAGCTTAAACGGGAATTCCTACGAGCAGTACTTC.

The chain combines TRBV7-3 with TRBJ2-7; D unclear. The CDR3 is 13 amino acids. V gave up 0 bases and J gave up 3 bases, with 6 bases separating them. In germline, CDR1 is SGHTA, CDR2 FQGTGA. The CDR3: CASSLTPNYEQYF. DNA for the CDR3: TGTGCCAGCAGCTTAACCCCTAACTACGAGCAGTACTTC.

V usage is TRBV2 and J usage is TRBJ2-7, with D possibly TRBD2 on 6 matching bases. With 6 bases removed from V and 1 base from J, the gap between germline ends came to 13 bases. The CDR3 contains 14 residues. Germline CDR1 SNHLY, CDR2 FYNNEI. Here the CDR3 DNA reads TGTGCCAGCAGCTCGGGACTCCTATCCTACGAGCAGTACTTC. Translation gives CASSSGLLSYEQYF.

The chain is built from TRBV9 and TRBJ2-5; possibly TRBD2 for D (5 bases). The CDR3 consists of 14 residues. Per germline, CDR1 SGDLS and CDR2 YYNGEE. With 1 base removed from V and 5 bases from J, the gap between germline ends came to 12 bases. As DNA, the CDR3 is TGTGCCAGCAGCGTACGGGATGCCAGGGAGACCCAGTACTTC. This encodes CASSVRDARETQYF.

This chain connects TRBV4-1 to TRBJ2-2; 7 bases are shared with TRBD2. This CDR3 contains 18 residues. The V gene end was trimmed by 4 bases and the J gene end by 1 base; junction bases not matched to a gene: 12. Germline V gives CDR1 MGHRA, CDR2 YSYEKL. The CDR3 sequence is CASSPVQPLAGNTGELFF. The CDR3 DNA follows: TGCGCCAGCAGCCCAGTTCAACCCTTAGCGGGGAACACCGGGGAGCTGTTTTTT.

The V gene is TRBV6-5, the J gene TRBJ2-5; 7 bases fit TRBD1. J lost 5 bases, V lost 6 bases, and 6 bases had no gene match. CDR3 length: 13 residues. Germline V CDR1 and CDR2: MNHEY, SVGAGI. CDR3 region: CASRKDRPETQYF. In nucleotides, the CDR3 is TGTGCCAGCAGGAAGGACAGGCCGGAGACCCAGTACTTC.

Of note for this clone: This CDR3 is also generated by other DNA sequences in the sample. V gene TRBV9 combines with J gene TRBJ1-2; the match to TRBD1 covers 7 bases. The CDR3 length is 15 residues. The V segment lost 0 bases and the J segment 4 bases; nucleotides outside the gene matches: 6. Per germline, CDR1 SGDLS and CDR2 YYNGEE. The CDR3 is CASSVGAGTVYGYTF. CDR3 in DNA: TGTGCCAGCAGCGTAGGCGCCGGGACAGTCTATGGCTACACCTTC.

The chain employs TRBV11-2 and TRBJ2-7; TRBD1 matches 7 bases. After removal of 5 bases from V and 2 bases from J, the junction contained 6 bases not matched to a gene. This CDR3 is 14 amino acids long. CDR1 is SGHAT and CDR2 is FQNNGV in the germline V gene. The CDR3 coding sequence is TGTGCCAGCAGCACGTTTACAGGGGCCTACGAGCAGTACTTC. Its protein product is CASSTFTGAYEQYF. The full variable domain, in which reference TRBV11-2 and TRBJ2-7 provide the parts outside the CDR3, is EAGVAQSPRYKIIEKRQSVAFWCNPISGHATLYWYQQILGQGPKLLIQFQNNGVVDDSQLPKDRFSAERLKGVDSTLKIQPAKLEDSAVYLCASSTFTGAYEQYFGPGTRLTVT.

The genes are TRBV23-1 and TRBJ1-2; no clear D. TRBV23-1 is annotated as an ORF whose role is uncertain. V lost 4 bases and J 12 bases, leaving 18 bases between the germline ends. This CDR3 is built from 13 residues. The CDR3 is CASSRTVWRRNTF. CDR3 bases: TGCGCCAGCAGTCGGACTGTATGGCGGCGGAACACCTTC.

The chain uses TRBV27 and TRBJ2-7, with 8 positions matching TRBD2. Germline V lookup: CDR1 MNHEY, CDR2 SMNVEV (reference sequence). This CDR3 comprises 15 residues. V shed 2 bases, J shed 4 bases, and the junction held 7 bases outside the gene matches. CDR3 in amino acids: CASSLEGGRFYEQYF. Written as DNA, the CDR3 is TGTGCCAGCAGTTTAGAGGGCGGGAGGTTTTACGAGCAGTACTTC.

The chain links TRBV5-4 to TRBJ1-1, with 11 bases that match TRBD1. The CDR3 sequence is 16 residues long. Germline V gives CDR1 SGHNT, CDR2 YYREEE (reference sequence). Trimming at V came to 4 bases and at J to 3 bases, leaving 8 bases not matched to a gene. CDR3 DNA sequence: TGTGCCAGCAGCCAGGACAGGGGGCGAGGTGACACTGAAGCTTTCTTT. It encodes CASSQDRGRGDTEAFF.